This T cell receptor (beta chain) is from a study of cytomegalovirus exposure and HLA in healthy donors listed by TCRdb under 2017. With respect to the entire study: An earlier analysis of several hundred of the donors reported approximately 290 Gb of sequence data and 117 million unique TCR beta sequences from about 179 million T cells. An early release that covered fewer than 750 HLA-typed donors contained about 300 gigabases of sequencing data and some 87 million unique TCR sequences. Of the approximately 400 genotyped donors, roughly 85% fell in the genetic ancestry cluster associated with self-reported Caucasian donors. The aim of the study was to test whether cataloging public T cell receptors could identify signatures of past pathogen exposure. The study profiled the T cell repertoires of hundreds of subjects by immunosequencing and related them to cytomegalovirus serostatus. Besides the first cohort of 550 to 750 subjects, a separate validation cohort made up of 90 to 150 different subjects was used. The study combined high-throughput TCR immunosequencing, statistical association of individual TCRs with disease status, and machine learning to predict cytomegalovirus infection status. To study patterns of TCR occurrence, a later analysis re-analyzed previously published TCR beta repertoires from hundreds of donors and added high-resolution HLA genotyping. Rather than using new phenotypic data, the later analysis identified candidate immune exposures from TCR beta sequences and from how often those sequences occurred across donors. To decide whether each TCR beta V gene segment behaved as functional or pseudogenic, an earlier analysis of some 600 of the donors relied on high-throughput TCR beta sequencing. Alongside the repertoire data, information on donor age, sex, ethnicity and CMV serostatus was compiled. A later genetic analysis used genome-wide SNP genotypes for 398 of the 666 donors, treating that subset as a discovery cohort. All discovery cohort repertoires had been generated on a single sequencing platform. Class I and class II HLA loci were covered by the typing at four-digit resolution. Typing coverage varied by locus: roughly 629-640 donors for A, B, C, DRB1 and DQB1; roughly 520 for DQA1; about 600 for DPA1; 400 to 480 for DPB1. Because of strong linkage in the cohort, 5 or 6 DR-DQ haplotypes were treated as single units for association and clustering. Among 398 genotyped donors of the cohort, an average of approximately 240,000 unique TCR beta nucleotide sequences were sequenced per donor, around 18% of them non-productive.

The CDR3 spans 15 residues, from the cysteine through the phenylalanine. The only DNA kept is the CDR3, 45 bases in frame from the first base. V and J lose 5 bases and 7 bases, and a span of 21 bases separates them. Per the germline V gene (reference sequence), MNHEY is the CDR1 and SMNVEV is the CDR2. The receptor library was made with the immunoSEQ multiplex PCR assay. The multiplex PCR relied on a mix of 60 forward primers for TCR Vbeta segments and 13 reverse primers for TCR Jbeta segments. A multiplex PCR assay on genomic DNA amplified the CDR3 region of rearranged TCR beta genes. Amplified TCR beta libraries were sequenced as 87-base-pair reads on the Illumina HiSeq System. On the study's bioinformatics: A later analysis counted about 82 million unique TCR beta chains across the 666 repertoires, and some 11 million of these chains were shared by at least two donors. To remove PCR and sequencing errors, raw reads were error-corrected and collapsed into unique sequences using a nearest-neighbor algorithm that merged closely related sequences. Alignment of CDR3 sequences to IMGT reference sequences was used to assign V, D and J gene segments. For a sequence to be retained, a match of at least six nucleotides was required to both a V gene segment and a J gene segment. Rearrangements were classified as productive when the CDR3 lacked stop codons and remained in frame with V and J, and all other rearrangements were classified as non-productive. Following IMGT convention, CDR3 was defined as the stretch from the second conserved V-encoded cysteine to the conserved J-encoded phenylalanine. The earlier analysis of some 550 of the donors excluded any sequence lacking an unambiguous match to a single V gene segment. An earlier analysis of almost 600 of the donors classified V segments as functional when productive rearrangements were above 56.7% and as segregating when the standard deviation between donors was above 5%. To diagnose cytomegalovirus status from the catalog of TCR beta chain sequences, a statistical classification framework was built. V and J gene assignment, in a later analysis, came from comparing TCR nucleotide sequences with IMGT/GENE-DB human TR gene sequences. In a later analysis, CDR3 sequences and most-parsimonious VDJ recombination scenarios were assigned using the TCRdist pipeline. A later analysis defined each TCR beta chain by its CDR3 amino acid sequence plus V-gene family, and excluded reads lacking a unique V-gene family. A later analysis removed 500 to 650 highly shared, low-generation-probability nucleotide sequences to deal with suspected cross-contamination and a sequencing artifact. In a later analysis, a clonal expansion index for each public chain was calculated from normalized within-repertoire ranks of inferred template counts. Generation probabilities in a later analysis came from a VDJ recombination model fitted to out-of-frame rearrangements, and those results were checked against IGoR. A later analysis scored TCR-TCR, TCR-HLA and TCR-CMV co-occurrence with hypergeometric tests, applying a repertoire-size bias correction to TCR pairs. In a later analysis, false discovery rates were estimated by permuting HLA or CMV assignments 20 times. In a later analysis, co-occurring TCRs were grouped using DBSCAN, and TCRdist sequence similarity was added for clustering within HLA-allele-positive subsets. For co-occurrence clustering, repertoires with fewer than 30,000 or more than 120,000 public chains were excluded, along with roughly 5 repertoires with anomalous nucleotide sharing. The table was pulled from immuneACCESS by TCRdb, which kept in-frame rearrangements only. Such tables lose some clones; where checked, under half of the loss comes from unresolved V genes, and the rest has no known cause. For V, J and clone size, that table is used; D and trimming come from the DNA. The sample table lists around 120,000 clones, around 73% of them with a count of one. Clones ranked in the top ten supply roughly 2.7% of the sample.

In total, around 600 healthy bone marrow donors made up the cohort. All cohort members were sampled while nominally healthy, although unrecorded immune exposures were likely present. Of the 710 or so cohort members, around 290 had a positive CMV serostatus and approximately 400 had a negative one, while no CMV serostatus was recorded for the donor. Every donor gave a peripheral blood sample, and the peripheral blood mononuclear cells from that sample were used for TCR beta sequencing. The Qiagen DNeasy Blood Extraction Kit was used to extract genomic DNA from the blood cell samples. The paper's findings and limits, for the study overall: A later genetic analysis associated a missense DCLRE1C variant with V-gene and J-gene trimming of TCR beta chains, and an independent cohort replicated the association. In a later analysis, most CMV-associated TCR beta chains were found to appear HLA-restricted, with HLA associations seemingly driven largely by CMV exposure. A few of the identified cytomegalovirus-associated TCR beta chains were confirmed in vitro to be specific for cytomegalovirus antigens. Because counts were too low, about 18 rarely observed V segments, including chromosome 9 orphons, were left out of the earlier analysis of roughly 600 of the donors. In an earlier analysis of around 500 of the donors, most TCR beta V segments appeared in productive rearrangements about 87% or about 30% of the time, broadly matching IMGT annotations. A later genetic analysis reported fewer N-insertions in productive TCRs among donors in an Asian-associated ancestry cluster than the approximately 670-donor mean. In this cohort, only TCR beta chains were sequenced, and detectable features were limited by the absence of alpha or paired-chain data. Immune exposure information for the cohort was limited to CMV serostatus. Most TCR sequences were seen in very few donors, while some public TCRs were found in many individuals. The study listed approximately 150 TCR beta chains as associated with cytomegalovirus. The 87-base-pair reads could not distinguish some IMGT-functional V segments, including TRBV6-2 and TRBV6-3, so those segments were excluded. A cluster of highly shared sequence variants was judged likely to be a technical artifact of the sequencing pipeline. The authors suggested that the approach could potentially be generalized to other disease states and immunological phenotypes. A later analysis associated 15,000 to 20,000 TCR beta sequences with specific HLA alleles at a false discovery rate of 0.05. Linkage disequilibrium might explain the correlated functional status among segregating V segments, but an unknown experimental factor could not be ruled out. The presence/absence analyses assumed that sequencing depth was roughly uniform across donors, and that assumption may not be true. A further reported finding was that TCR beta sequences accurately predicted the HLA-A and HLA-B alleles for most subjects in the first cohort. In a later analysis, the rate of TCR association differed among HLA loci, with DRB1 alleles having the most associated TCRs and HLA-C alleles having the fewest. When HLA alleles, especially DR and DQ, strongly co-occurred, TCR associations were difficult to assign to individual alleles. In a later analysis, HLA-associated TCR beta chains showed more clonal expansion and lower generation probabilities than non-associated chains that were equally common. A later analysis reported that several top co-occurrence clusters appeared linked to parvovirus B19, influenza, CMV and Epstein-Barr virus. HLA typing was unavailable for some donors at each locus, so association tests used only the typed subset. The classifier was reported to diagnose cytomegalovirus status with high specificity and sensitivity in both the original cohort and the validation cohort.

As for this clone: The antigen this receptor binds is unknown. There are no base qualities to consult, and no much larger clone falls within one base.

The chain couples TRBV27 to TRBJ2-7; the best D guess is TRBD1, with 6 bases matching. The sequence came from a human donor in good health. Material for sequencing was PBMCs. DNA sequence: TGTGCCAGCAGTGCGCAGGGGATTCCAACTGGGGAGCAGTACTTC. Translated, it gives CASSAQGIPTGEQYF.